The next 9 T cell receptor beta chains were all read from a single sample in a study of T cell responses to AZD1222 COVID-19 vaccine. Here immunoSEQ multiplex PCR was the method, and the copy in TCRdb shows in-frame clones only, minus some. The repertoire includes approximately 100,000 clones, about 90% of them detected once, and less than 8.5% sits in the top ten. Material: peripheral blood, obtained on day 0 of AZD1222 vaccination. The origin of the receptors is an adult in good health.

The chain recombines TRBV9 with TRBJ2-1; 11 positions agree with TRBD2. Germline values: CDR1 SGDLS, CDR2 YYNGEE. CDR3 length equals 17 residues. With V trimmed by 0 bases and J by 5 bases, 7 bases remained unmatched. The CDR3, as DNA: TGTGCCAGCAGCGTAGAGAGGTGGACTAGCGGGCACAATGAGCAGTTCTTC. This gives the protein CASSVERWTSGHNEQFF.

V gene TRBV19 combines with J gene TRBJ1-2; D not certain. The CDR3 has 13 amino acids. V shed 11 bases and J shed 7 bases, with 20 bases lying between them. In germline, CDR1 is LNHDA, CDR2 SQIVND (reference sequence). CDR3 in amino acids: CALASRGGRGYTF. DNA of the CDR3: TGTGCCCTTGCGAGCAGAGGCGGTCGTGGCTACACCTTC.

The chain uses TRBV27 and TRBJ2-1; 7 bases match TRBD1. CDR3 size: 13 residues. From germline, CDR1 is MNHEY and CDR2 SMNVEV (reference sequence). V gave up 7 bases and J gave up 7 bases; unmatched junction bases: 7. This CDR3 reads CASKEAGGNEQFF. For the CDR3, the DNA is TGTGCCAGCAAAGAAGCAGGGGGAAATGAGCAGTTCTTC.

The chain recombines TRBV11-2 with TRBJ2-5; 15 bases align to TRBD2. CDR3 length: 16 amino acids. V was clipped by 6 bases and J by 5 bases; unmatched bases: 7. Germline CDR1 SGHAT, CDR2 FQNNGV. This CDR3 reads CASRRTSGGAAETQYF. CDR3 sequence (DNA): TGTGCCAGCAGGAGGACTAGCGGGGGGGCCGCGGAGACCCAGTACTTC.

V gene TRBV2 combines with J gene TRBJ2-3; no definite D call. The V gene's germline CDR1 is SNHLY and CDR2 FYNNEI. This CDR3 contains 12 residues. Trimming stripped 0 bases from V and 5 bases from J, with 3 bases between. The CDR3: CASSEARDTQYF. The CDR3 coding sequence is TGTGCCAGCAGTGAAGCCCGAGATACGCAGTATTTT. The variable domain in full, completed from reference TRBV2 and TRBJ2-3, reads EPEVTQTPSHQVTQMGQEVILRCVPISNHLYFYWYRQILGQKVEFLVSFYNNEISEKSEIFDDQFSVERPDGSNFTLKIRSTKLEDSAMYFCASSEARDTQYFGPGTRLTVL.

The chain combines TRBV6-5 with TRBJ1-1; D remains ambiguous. Germline assignment: CDR1 MNHEY and CDR2 SVGAGI. The CDR3 sequence is 16 residues long. V lost 0 bases and J lost 5, with 16 bases in between. CDR3 coding DNA: TGTGCCAGCAGTTACTCCAACCTGGCGATTGATACTGAAGCTTTCTTT. It yields the protein CASSYSNLAIDTEAFF.

V usage is TRBV2 and J usage is TRBJ2-7; D assignment may be TRBD1 or TRBD2 (5 bases each). This CDR3 comprises 13 residues. CDR1 SNHLY and CDR2 FYNNEI come from the germline V gene. V was cut by 5 bases and J by 7 bases, with 15 bases left in between. This CDR3 reads CASSLVGEGEQYF. The CDR3 region has the DNA TGTGCCAGCAGTCTAGTGGGGGAAGGGGAGCAGTACTTC.

This clone has just one count. V and J are TRBV19 and TRBJ2-1; 8 bases align to TRBD2. Germline loops: CDR1 LNHDA, CDR2 SQIVND (reference sequence). The trim removed 4 bases at V and 10 bases at J, leaving 6 bases unmatched. The CDR3 has 13 amino acids. Written as DNA, the CDR3 is TGTGCCAGTAGTAAGGCGGTAGCGGGAGAGCAGTTCTTC. Its protein is CASSKAVAGEQFF.

This sequence joins TRBV20-1 and TRBJ1-1; D call uncertain. The V end was cut by 3 bases, the J end by 1 base, with 12 bases between. Per the germline V gene, CDR1 is DFQATT and CDR2 is SNEGSKA (reference sequence). The CDR3 spans 14 residues. CDR3 residues: CSASSAGKNTEAFF. CDR3 DNA: TGCAGTGCTAGTTCGGCAGGCAAGAACACTGAAGCTTTCTTT.